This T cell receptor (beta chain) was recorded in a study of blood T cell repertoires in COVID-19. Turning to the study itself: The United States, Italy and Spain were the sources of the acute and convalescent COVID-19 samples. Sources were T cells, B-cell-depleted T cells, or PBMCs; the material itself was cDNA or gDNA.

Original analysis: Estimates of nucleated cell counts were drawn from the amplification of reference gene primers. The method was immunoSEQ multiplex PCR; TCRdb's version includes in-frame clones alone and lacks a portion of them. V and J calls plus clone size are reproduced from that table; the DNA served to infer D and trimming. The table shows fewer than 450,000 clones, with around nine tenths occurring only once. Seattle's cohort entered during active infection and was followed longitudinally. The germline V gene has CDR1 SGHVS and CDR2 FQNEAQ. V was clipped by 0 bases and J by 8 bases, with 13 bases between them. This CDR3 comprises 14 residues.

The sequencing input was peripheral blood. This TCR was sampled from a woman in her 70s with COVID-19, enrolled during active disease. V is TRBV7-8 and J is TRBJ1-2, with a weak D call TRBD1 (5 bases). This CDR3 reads CASSLAQGAGGYTF. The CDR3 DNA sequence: TGTGCCAGCAGCTTAGCGCAGGGAGCGGGGGGCTACACCTTC.